A selection of T cell receptor beta chains follows, all from one sample in a study of technical replicates of blood from a handful of donors. Measured with immunoSEQ multiplex PCR; TCRdb has only the in-frame clones, and not every one. The sample carries about 69,000 clones, about 87% recorded once. The sequenced sample consisted of PBMCs. These receptors originate from a human donor in good health. Some clones in this sample may be carry-over from other donors' samples. CDR3s include the opening cysteine and the closing phenylalanine or tryptophan. The D gene is left open where the match is weak. Clone size is shown for a subset of rows, as once, few, many or a class of expanded clone.

TGTGCCAGCAGGTACCGGGACTACGAGCAGTACTTC | CASRYRDYEQYF | once | TRBV13 | 12 | TRBJ2-7 | NA
TGTGCCAGCTCACCCGGACTAGATATCTACGAGCAGTACTTC | CASSPGLDIYEQYF | NA | TRBV18 | 14 | TRBJ2-7 | TRBD2
TGTGCCAGCAGCCCTAGCGGGAGTCGGTACGAGCAGTACTTC | CASSPSGSRYEQYF | NA | TRBV28 | 14 | TRBJ2-7 | TRBD2
TGTGCCAGTAGTATAGCGGGGAGTAATTCACCCCTCCACTTT | CASSIAGSNSPLHF | NA | TRBV19 | 14 | TRBJ1-6 | NA
TGCGCCAGCAGCCAAGATGGCAGGGGGCTCGACTATGGCTACACCTTC | CASSQDGRGLDYGYTF | NA | TRBV4-1 | 16 | TRBJ1-2 | TRBD1
TGTGCCAGCACTTTAATTGGGACAGGGGGTCGGGATACGCAGTATTTT | CASTLIGTGGRDTQYF | NA | TRBV7-9 | 16 | TRBJ2-3 | TRBD1
TGTGCCAGCAGGGGCGGGGGGGCCTCGTCTGGGGCCAACGTCCTGACTTTC | CASRGGGASSGANVLTF | NA | TRBV11-2 | 17 | TRBJ2-6 | TRBD2
TGTGCCAGCAGTCGACCGGGACAGCAAAATGAAAAACTGTTTTTT | CASSRPGQQNEKLFF | NA | TRBV5-6 | 15 | TRBJ1-4 | TRBD1
TGTGCCAGCAGCCTACAATGGGACAGGGACCGCTACAATGAGCAGTTCTTC | CASSLQWDRDRYNEQFF | NA | TRBV7-9 | 17 | TRBJ2-1 | TRBD1
TGTGCCAGCAGCTCCGATGGCGGGAGACGCACAGATACGCAGTATTTT | CASSSDGGRRTDTQYF | NA | TRBV7-2 | 16 | TRBJ2-3 | TRBD2
TGTGCCAGCAGGGGGGGACTAGTGGGGTACACAGATACGCAGTATTTT | CASRGGLVGYTDTQYF | NA | TRBV6-6 | 16 | TRBJ2-3 | TRBD2
TGTGCCAGCAGCTGGGATGGACAGGGGGCTGCAGATACGCAGTATTTT | CASSWDGQGAADTQYF | NA | TRBV13 | 16 | TRBJ2-3 | TRBD1
TGTGCCAGCAGTCTAGGCACAGGAAACACCGGGGAGCTGTTTTTT | CASSLGTGNTGELFF | NA | TRBV11-1 | 15 | TRBJ2-2 | NA
TGTGCCAGTAGTATAGGGGCCGACGAGCAGTACTTC | CASSIGADEQYF | NA | TRBV19 | 12 | TRBJ2-7 | NA
TGTGCCAGCAGCCTAGGACTAGCGGGAGGGCCGGTCGGGGAGCTGTTTTTT | CASSLGLAGGPVGELFF | NA | TRBV7-3 | 17 | TRBJ2-2 | TRBD2
TGTGCCACCAGCAGAGGGGGACAGCGACTTTATCAGCCCCAGCATTTT | CATSRGGQRLYQPQHF | NA | TRBV15 | 16 | TRBJ1-5 | TRBD1
TGTGCCAGCAGTTTTCAGGGGGCGAGGACAGATACGCAGTATTTT | CASSFQGARTDTQYF | NA | TRBV27 | 15 | TRBJ2-3 | TRBD1
TGTGCCACCAGCAGGGGACACTCGAACACCGGGGAGCTGTTTTTT | CATSRGHSNTGELFF | NA | TRBV15 | 15 | TRBJ2-2 | NA
TGTGCCAGCAGCCAAGGACTAGCGGGGGGGCTTGATACGCAGTATTTT | CASSQGLAGGLDTQYF | NA | TRBV4-2 | 16 | TRBJ2-3 | TRBD2
TGTGCCAGTATCTCGACAGAGACCTACGAGCAGTACTTC | CASISTETYEQYF | NA | TRBV19 | 13 | TRBJ2-7 | NA
TGTGCCAGCAGGATAGCGGGCCCAACCTACAATGAGCAGTTCTTC | CASRIAGPTYNEQFF | NA | TRBV27 | 15 | TRBJ2-1 | TRBD2
TGTGCCAGCAGCGGGGGGGCAAACACCGGGGAGCTGTTTTTT | CASSGGANTGELFF | NA | TRBV2 | 14 | TRBJ2-2 | TRBD2
TGTGCCAGCAGCTTAATGGGGACAGGGGCCTACGAGCAGTACTTC | CASSLMGTGAYEQYF | NA | TRBV7-9 | 15 | TRBJ2-7 | TRBD1